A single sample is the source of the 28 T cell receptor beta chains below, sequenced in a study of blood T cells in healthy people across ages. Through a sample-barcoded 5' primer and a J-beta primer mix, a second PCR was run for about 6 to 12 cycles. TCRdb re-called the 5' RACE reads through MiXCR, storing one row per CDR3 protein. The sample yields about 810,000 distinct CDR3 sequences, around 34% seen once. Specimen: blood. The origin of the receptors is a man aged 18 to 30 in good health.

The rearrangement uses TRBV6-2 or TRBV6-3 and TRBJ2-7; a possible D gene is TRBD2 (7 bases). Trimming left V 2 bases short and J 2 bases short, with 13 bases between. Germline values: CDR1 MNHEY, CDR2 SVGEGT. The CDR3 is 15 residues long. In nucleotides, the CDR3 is TGTGCCAGCAGTTACGCAGAAGGGGGGGCCTACGAGCAGTACTTC. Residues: CASSYAEGGAYEQYF.

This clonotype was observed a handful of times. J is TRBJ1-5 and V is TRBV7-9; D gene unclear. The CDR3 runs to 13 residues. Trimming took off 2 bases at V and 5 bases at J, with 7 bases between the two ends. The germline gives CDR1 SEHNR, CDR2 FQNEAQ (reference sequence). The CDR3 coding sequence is TGTGCCAGCAGCTTAAACACCGATCAGCCCCAGCATTTT. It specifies CASSLNTDQPQHF.

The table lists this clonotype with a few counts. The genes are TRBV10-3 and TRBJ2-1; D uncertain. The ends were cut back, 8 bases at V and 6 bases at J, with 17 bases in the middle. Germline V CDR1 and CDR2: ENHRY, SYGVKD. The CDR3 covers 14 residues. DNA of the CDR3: TGTGCCATCGGCCCCGGACGCGAGGTCAATGAGCAGTTCTTC. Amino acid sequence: CAIGPGREVNEQFF.

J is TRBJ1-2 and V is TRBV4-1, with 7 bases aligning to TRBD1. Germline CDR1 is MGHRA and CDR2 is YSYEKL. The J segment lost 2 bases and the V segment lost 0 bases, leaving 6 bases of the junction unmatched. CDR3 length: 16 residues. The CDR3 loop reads CASSQERDRKNYGYTF. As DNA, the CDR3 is TGCGCCAGCAGCCAAGAGCGGGACAGAAAAAACTATGGCTACACCTTC.

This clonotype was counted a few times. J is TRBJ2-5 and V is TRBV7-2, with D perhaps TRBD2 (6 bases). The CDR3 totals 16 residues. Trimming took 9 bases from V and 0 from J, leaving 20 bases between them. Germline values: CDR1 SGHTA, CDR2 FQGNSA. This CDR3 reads CASRNLAGPYQETQYF. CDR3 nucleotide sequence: TGTGCCAGTAGGAATTTGGCGGGACCGTACCAAGAGACCCAGTACTTC.

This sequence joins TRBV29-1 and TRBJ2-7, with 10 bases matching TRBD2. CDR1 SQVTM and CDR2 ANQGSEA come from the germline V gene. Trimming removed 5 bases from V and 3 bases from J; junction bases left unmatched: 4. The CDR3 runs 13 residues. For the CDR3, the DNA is TGCAGCGTTCCGGGACTAGCGATCTACGAGCAGTACTTC. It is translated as CSVPGLAIYEQYF.

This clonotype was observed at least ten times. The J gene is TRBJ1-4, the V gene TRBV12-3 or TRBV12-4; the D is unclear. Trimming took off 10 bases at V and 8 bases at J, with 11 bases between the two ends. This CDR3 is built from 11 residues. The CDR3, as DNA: TGTGCCACCGGGTGGGAAGAAAAACTGTTTTTT. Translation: CATGWEEKLFF.

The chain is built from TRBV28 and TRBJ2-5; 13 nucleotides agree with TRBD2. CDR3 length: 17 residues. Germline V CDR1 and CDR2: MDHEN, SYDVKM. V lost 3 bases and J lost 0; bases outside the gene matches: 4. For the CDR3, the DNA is TGTGCCAGCAGTTTCACTGGACTAGCGGGGGACCAAGAGACCCAGTACTTC. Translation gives CASSFTGLAGDQETQYF.

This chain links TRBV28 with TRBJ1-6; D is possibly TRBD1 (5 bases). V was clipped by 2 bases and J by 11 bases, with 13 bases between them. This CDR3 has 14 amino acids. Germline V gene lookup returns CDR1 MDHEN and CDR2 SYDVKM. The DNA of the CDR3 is TGTGCCAGCAGTTTAGCGGGGTTAGGGGCACCCCTCCACTTT. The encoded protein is CASSLAGLGAPLHF.

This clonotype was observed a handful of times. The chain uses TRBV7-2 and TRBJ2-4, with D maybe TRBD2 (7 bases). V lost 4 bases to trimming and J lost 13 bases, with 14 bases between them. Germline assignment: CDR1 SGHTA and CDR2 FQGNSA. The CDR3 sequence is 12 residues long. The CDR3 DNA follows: TGTGCCAGCAGCTATCAGGGGAGGGAGCAGTACTTC. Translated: CASSYQGREQYF.

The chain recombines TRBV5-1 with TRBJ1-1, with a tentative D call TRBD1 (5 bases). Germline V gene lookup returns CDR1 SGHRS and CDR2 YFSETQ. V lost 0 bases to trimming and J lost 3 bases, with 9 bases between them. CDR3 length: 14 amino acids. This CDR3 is CASSLGGTHTEAFF. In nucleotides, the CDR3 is TGCGCCAGCAGCTTGGGTGGGACGCACACTGAAGCTTTCTTT.

CDR3 loop: CASRAPLLAGACNEQFF. CDR3 nucleotide sequence: TGTGCCAGCAGGGCGCCCCTTCTAGCGGGGGCCTGCAATGAGCAGTTCTTC. The chain employs TRBV2 and TRBJ2-1, with 10 positions matching TRBD2. The CDR3 contains 17 residues. V lost 6 bases and J lost 6; bases outside the gene matches: 14. Germline V gene data show CDR1 as SNHLY and CDR2 as FYNNEI. Together with reference TRBV2 and TRBJ2-1, the CDR3 gives the full variable domain: EPEVTQTPSHQVTQMGQEVILRCVPISNHLYFYWYRQILGQKVEFLVSFYNNEISEKSEIFDDQFSVERPDGSNFTLKIRSTKLEDSAMYFCASRAPLLAGACNEQFFGPGTRLTVL.

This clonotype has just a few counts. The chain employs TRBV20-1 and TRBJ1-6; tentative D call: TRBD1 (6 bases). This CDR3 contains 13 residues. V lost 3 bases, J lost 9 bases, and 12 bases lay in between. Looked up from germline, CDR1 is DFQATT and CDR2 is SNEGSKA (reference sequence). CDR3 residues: CSASAGVLSPLHF. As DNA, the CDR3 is TGCAGTGCTAGTGCAGGGGTTCTTTCACCCCTCCACTTT.

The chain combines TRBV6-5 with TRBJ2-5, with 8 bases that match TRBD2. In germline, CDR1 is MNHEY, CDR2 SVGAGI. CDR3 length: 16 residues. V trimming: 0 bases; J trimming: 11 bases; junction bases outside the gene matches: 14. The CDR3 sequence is CASSYSGLAIMGEQYF. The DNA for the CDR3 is TGTGCCAGCAGTTACTCAGGACTAGCCATCATGGGGGAGCAGTACTTC.

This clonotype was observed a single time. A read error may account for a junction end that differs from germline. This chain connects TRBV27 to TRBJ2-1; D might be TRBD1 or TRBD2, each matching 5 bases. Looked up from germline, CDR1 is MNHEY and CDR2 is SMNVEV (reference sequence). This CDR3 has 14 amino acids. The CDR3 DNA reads TGTGCCAGCAGTTCTAGGGGACCCTACAAGGAGCAGTTCTTC. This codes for CASSSRGPYKEQFF.

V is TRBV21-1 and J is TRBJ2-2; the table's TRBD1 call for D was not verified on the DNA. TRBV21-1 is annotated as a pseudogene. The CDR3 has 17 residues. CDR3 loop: CASSKRRRTGNAGELFF. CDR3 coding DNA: TGTGCCAGCAGCAAAAGACGACGGACAGGGAATGCCGGGGAGCTGTTTTTT.

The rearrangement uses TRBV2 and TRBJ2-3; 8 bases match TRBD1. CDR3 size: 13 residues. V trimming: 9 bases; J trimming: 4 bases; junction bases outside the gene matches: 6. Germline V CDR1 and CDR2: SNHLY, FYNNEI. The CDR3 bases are TGTGCCAGAAGACAGGGGTTTGCAGATACGCAGTATTTT. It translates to CARRQGFADTQYF.

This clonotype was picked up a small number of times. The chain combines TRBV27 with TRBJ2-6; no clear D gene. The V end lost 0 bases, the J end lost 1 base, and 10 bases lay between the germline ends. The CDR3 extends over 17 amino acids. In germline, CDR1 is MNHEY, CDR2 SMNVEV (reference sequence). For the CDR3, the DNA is TGTGCCAGCAGTTTATCGCCCATACTGTCTGGGGCCAACGTCCTGACTTTC. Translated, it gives CASSLSPILSGANVLTF. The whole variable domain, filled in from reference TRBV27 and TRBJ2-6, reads EAQVTQNPRYLITVTGKKLTVTCSQNMNHEYMSWYRQDPGLGLRQIYYSMNVEVTDKGDVPEGYKVSRKEKRNFPLILESPSPNQTSLYFCASSLSPILSGANVLTFGAGSRLTVL.

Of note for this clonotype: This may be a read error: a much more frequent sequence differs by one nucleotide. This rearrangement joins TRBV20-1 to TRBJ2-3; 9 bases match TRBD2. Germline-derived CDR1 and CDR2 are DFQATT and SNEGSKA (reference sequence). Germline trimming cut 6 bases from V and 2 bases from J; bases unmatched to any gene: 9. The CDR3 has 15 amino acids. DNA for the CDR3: TGCAGTGCCTCCGAGACTAGCGGCCTCACAGATACGCAGTATTTT. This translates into CSASETSGLTDTQYF.

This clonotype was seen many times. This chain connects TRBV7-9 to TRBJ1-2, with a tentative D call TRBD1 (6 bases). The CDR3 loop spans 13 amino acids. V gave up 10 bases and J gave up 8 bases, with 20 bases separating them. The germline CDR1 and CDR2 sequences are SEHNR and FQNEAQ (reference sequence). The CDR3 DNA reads TGTGCCAACGAGGATACAGGGTCCTCCGGCTACACCTTC. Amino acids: CANEDTGSSGYTF.

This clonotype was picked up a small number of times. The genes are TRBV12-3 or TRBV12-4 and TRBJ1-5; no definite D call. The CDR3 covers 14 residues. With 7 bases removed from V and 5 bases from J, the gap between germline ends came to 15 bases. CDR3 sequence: CASTSGGWDQPQHF. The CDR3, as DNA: TGTGCCAGCACCTCGGGCGGATGGGATCAGCCCCAGCATTTT.

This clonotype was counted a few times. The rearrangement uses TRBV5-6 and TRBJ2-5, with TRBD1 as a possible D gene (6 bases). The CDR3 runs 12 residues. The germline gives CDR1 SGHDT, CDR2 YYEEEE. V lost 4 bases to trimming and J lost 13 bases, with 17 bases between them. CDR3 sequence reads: CASSKTGTRRYF. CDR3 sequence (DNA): TGTGCCAGCAGCAAAACCGGGACAAGGCGGTACTTC.

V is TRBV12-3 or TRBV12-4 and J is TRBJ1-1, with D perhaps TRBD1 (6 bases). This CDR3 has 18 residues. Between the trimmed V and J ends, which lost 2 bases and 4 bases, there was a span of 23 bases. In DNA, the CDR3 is TGTGCCAGCAGTTTACTTAGCCCCTTCCGACAGGAGGGCACTGAAGCTTTCTTT. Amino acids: CASSLLSPFRQEGTEAFF.

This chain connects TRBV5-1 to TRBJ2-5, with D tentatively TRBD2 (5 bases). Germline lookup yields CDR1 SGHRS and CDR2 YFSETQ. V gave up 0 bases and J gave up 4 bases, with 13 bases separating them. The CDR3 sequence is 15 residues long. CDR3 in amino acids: CASSLEVGDRETQYF. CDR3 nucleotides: TGCGCCAGCAGCTTGGAAGTCGGGGATAGAGAGACCCAGTACTTC.

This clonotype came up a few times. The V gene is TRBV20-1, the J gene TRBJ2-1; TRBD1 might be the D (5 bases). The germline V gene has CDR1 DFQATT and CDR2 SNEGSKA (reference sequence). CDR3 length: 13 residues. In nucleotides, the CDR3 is TGCAGAGCTTCAGGGCCCCCCTACAATGAGCAGTTCTTC. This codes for CRASGPPYNEQFF.

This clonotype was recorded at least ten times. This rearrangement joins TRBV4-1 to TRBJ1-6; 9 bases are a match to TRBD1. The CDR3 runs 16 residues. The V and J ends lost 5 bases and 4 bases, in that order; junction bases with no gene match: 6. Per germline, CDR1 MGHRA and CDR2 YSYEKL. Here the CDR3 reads CASSIQTGGYNSPLHF. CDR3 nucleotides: TGCGCCAGCAGCATCCAGACAGGGGGATATAATTCACCCCTCCACTTT.

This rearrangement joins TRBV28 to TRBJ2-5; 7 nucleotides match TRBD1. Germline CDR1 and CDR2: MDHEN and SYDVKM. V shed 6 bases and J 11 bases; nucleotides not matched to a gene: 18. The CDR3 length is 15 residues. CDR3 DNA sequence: TGTGCCAGCAGCCCCGGACAGGTAGCTTGGAATGAGCAGTACTTC. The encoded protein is CASSPGQVAWNEQYF.

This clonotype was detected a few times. CDR3 nucleotide sequence: TGTGCCAGCAGTTACCCACGATCGGAGGGGGCTCAGGGCTACACCTTC. It encodes CASSYPRSEGAQGYTF. The chain combines TRBV6-2 or TRBV6-3 with TRBJ1-2; 7 nucleotides agree with TRBD1. The CDR3 extends over 16 amino acids. With V trimmed by 2 bases and J by 8 bases, 14 bases remained unmatched. Germline-derived CDR1 and CDR2 are MNHEY and SVGEGT.